The 26 T cell receptor beta chains below come from one sample, sequenced in a study of OX40 agonist ivuxolimab in advanced cancers. Repertoires were generated with immunoSEQ multiplex PCR, while TCRdb's copy carries only in-frame clones and drops some. The sample has around 68,000 clones, over 80% seen once. The specimen comprised CD4+ or CD8+ T cells sorted from blood, sampled in a trial of the OX40 agonist ivuxolimab. The receptors derive from an adult with an advanced solid tumor such as melanoma, head and neck, liver or kidney cancer.

CDR3 loop: CASSPVANVLTF. CDR3 coding DNA: TGTGCCAGCAGCCCAGTGGCCAACGTCCTGACTTTC. V usage is TRBV7-9 and J usage is TRBJ2-6; unclear D gene. This CDR3 has 12 amino acids. Germline V gene lookup returns CDR1 SEHNR and CDR2 FQNEAQ (reference sequence). V lost 5 bases and J 6 bases, leaving 5 bases between the germline ends.

Only a few counts were recorded for this clone. The gene calls are TRBV6-1 and TRBJ1-2; weak D call: TRBD1 (5 bases). V was cut by 2 bases and J by 1 base, with 5 bases left in between. Germline V gene sequence: CDR1 MNHNS, CDR2 SASEGT. This CDR3 comprises 13 residues. Written as DNA, the CDR3 is TGTGCCAGCAGTGAACAGGGTAACTATGGCTACACCTTC. Translation: CASSEQGNYGYTF.

The gene calls are TRBV5-1 and TRBJ2-6; D unclear. The CDR3 loop spans 15 amino acids. CDR1 is SGHRS and CDR2 is YFSETQ in the germline V gene. V was clipped by 5 bases and J by 1 base, with 10 bases between them. This CDR3 reads CASRVVPSGANVLTF. The CDR3, as DNA: TGCGCCAGCAGGGTCGTACCTTCTGGGGCCAACGTCCTGACTTTC.

The chain joins TRBV7-3 to TRBJ1-1; D is ambiguous. Looked up from germline, CDR1 is SGHTA and CDR2 is FQGTGA. Trimming took 1 base from V and 2 from J, leaving 5 bases between them. The CDR3 loop spans 13 amino acids. The CDR3 DNA sequence: TGTGCCAGCAGCTTAATCACAAACACTGAAGCTTTCTTT. Its translation: CASSLITNTEAFF.

The chain recombines TRBV7-6 with TRBJ2-1, with a tentative D call TRBD1 (6 bases). The CDR3 contains 14 residues. Germline V gives CDR1 SGHVS, CDR2 FNYEAQ. Trimming cost V 2 bases and J 7 bases, with 12 bases left between them. CDR3 residues: CASSLSGVVNEQFF. The CDR3 bases are TGTGCCAGCAGCTTATCAGGGGTTGTAAATGAGCAGTTCTTC.

V and J are TRBV9 and TRBJ2-1, with 7 bases fitting TRBD2. Germline assignment: CDR1 SGDLS and CDR2 YYNGEE. J was trimmed by 0 bases and V by 3 bases; bases with no gene match: 3. CDR3 length: 15 residues. CDR3 amino acids: CASSDPSGSYNEQFF. The DNA for the CDR3 is TGTGCCAGCAGCGACCCTAGCGGCTCCTACAATGAGCAGTTCTTC.

The CDR3 protein is CASRRRTSGRATGELFF. CDR3 bases: TGTGCCAGCAGAAGAAGAACTAGCGGGAGGGCCACCGGGGAGCTGTTTTTT. V usage is TRBV28 and J usage is TRBJ2-2; 13 positions match TRBD2. Unmatched junction bases numbered 8, after V lost 6 bases and J lost 4 bases. Looked up from germline, CDR1 is MDHEN and CDR2 is SYDVKM. There are 17 residues in the CDR3. Full variable domain (missing parts from reference TRBV28 and TRBJ2-2): DVKVTQSSRYLVKRTGEKVFLECVQDMDHENMFWYRQDPGLGLRLIYFSYDVKMKEKGDIPEGYSVSREKKERFSLILESASTNQTSMYLCASRRRTSGRATGELFFGEGSRLTVL.

The CDR3 spells CASSLGGAVSTDTQYF. The CDR3 DNA reads as TGCGCCAGCAGTCTCGGGGGGGCAGTTAGCACAGATACGCAGTATTTT. The chain links TRBV10-2 to TRBJ2-3; 8 bases match TRBD2. The V gene end was trimmed by 5 bases and the J gene end by 0 bases; junction bases not matched to a gene: 7. This CDR3 region has 16 residues. CDR1 is WSHSY, CDR2 SAAADI, per germline.

The V and J genes are TRBV7-9 and TRBJ1-4; 7 bases agree with TRBD1. CDR3 size: 15 residues. With V trimmed by 5 bases and J by 3 bases, 6 bases remained unmatched. In germline, CDR1 is SEHNR, CDR2 FQNEAQ (reference sequence). This CDR3 reads CASSLRDRANEKLFF. In DNA form, the CDR3 reads TGTGCCAGCAGCCTCCGGGACAGAGCTAATGAAAAACTGTTTTTT.

The chain has TRBV6-5 and TRBJ1-1; D might be TRBD1 (5 bases). V was trimmed by 0 bases and J by 4 bases, leaving 12 bases between them. This CDR3 has 15 amino acids. Germline V gene data show CDR1 as MNHEY and CDR2 as SVGAGI. The CDR3 protein is CASSYSDRGPTEAFF. In nucleotides, the CDR3 is TGTGCCAGCAGTTACTCGGATAGGGGCCCCACTGAAGCTTTCTTT.

The chain is built from TRBV2 and TRBJ2-2; 7 bases align to TRBD2. Germline V CDR1 and CDR2: SNHLY, FYNNEI. The CDR3 consists of 23 residues. The V and J ends lost 2 bases and 2 bases, in that order; junction bases with no gene match: 26. This chain's CDR3 is CASSEWVWLADPDPKKNTGELFF. In DNA form, the CDR3 reads TGTGCCAGCAGTGAATGGGTTTGGCTAGCGGACCCGGATCCCAAAAAAAACACCGGGGAGCTGTTTTTT.

The CDR3, as DNA: TGTGCCAGCAGTTACGGGAGCGGCCGCTATGGCTACACCTTC. It encodes CASSYGSGRYGYTF. The chain recombines TRBV6-5 with TRBJ1-2; D is unclear. V was cut by 2 bases and J by 4 bases, with 11 bases left in between. This CDR3 has 14 residues. Germline CDR1 MNHEY, CDR2 SVGAGI.

As DNA, the CDR3 is TGTGCCAGCAGTTATTACGTGGGACCCTACGAGCAGTACTTC. This translates into CASSYYVGPYEQYF. This chain links TRBV6-5 with TRBJ2-7; D assignment may be TRBD1 or TRBD2 (5 bases each). Germline loops: CDR1 MNHEY, CDR2 SVGAGI. There are 14 residues in the CDR3. V was trimmed by 3 bases and J by 2 bases, leaving 11 bases between them.

V gene TRBV5-4 combines with J gene TRBJ2-1; D unresolved. Deletions cut 1 base from V and 5 bases from J, with 10 bases between. This CDR3 is 14 amino acids long. From germline, CDR1 is SGHNT and CDR2 YYREEE (reference sequence). CDR3 protein: CASSLRAENNEQFF. The CDR3, as DNA: TGTGCCAGCAGCTTGAGGGCGGAGAACAATGAGCAGTTCTTC. Drawing the rest from reference TRBV5-4 and TRBJ2-1, the complete variable domain is ETGVTQSPTHLIKTRGQQVTLRCSSQSGHNTVSWYQQALGQGPQFIFQYYREEENGRGNFPPRFSGLQFPNYSSELNVNALELDDSALYLCASSLRAENNEQFFGPGTRLTVL.

The genes are TRBV6-6 and TRBJ1-2; D not certain. V was shortened by 2 bases and J by 0 bases, with 4 bases between the two germline ends. This CDR3 has 13 amino acids. The germline V gene has CDR1 MNHNY and CDR2 SVGAGI (reference sequence). The CDR3 DNA is TGTGCCAGCAGTTACGTCTCTAACTATGGCTACACCTTC. This sequence encodes CASSYVSNYGYTF.

This sequence joins TRBV27 and TRBJ1-2; 8 positions match TRBD1. Per germline, CDR1 MNHEY and CDR2 SMNVEV (reference sequence). Trimming took 4 bases from V and 2 from J; bases not matched to a gene: 6. There are 15 residues in the CDR3. The CDR3 loop is CASSSPQGGNYGYTF. In DNA form, the CDR3 reads TGTGCCAGCAGTTCACCACAGGGGGGGAACTATGGCTACACCTTC.

V is TRBV5-1 and J is TRBJ2-1, with D possibly called TRBD1 or TRBD2 (5 bases each). The CDR3 loop spans 15 amino acids. V was clipped by 5 bases and J by 8 bases, with 20 bases between them. CDR1 SGHRS and CDR2 YFSETQ come from the germline V gene. The CDR3 region is CASRTGTRRMDEQFF. Written as DNA, the CDR3 is TGCGCCAGCAGGACCGGGACCCGCCGGATGGATGAGCAGTTCTTC.

The chain uses TRBV6-6 and TRBJ1-5; no definite D call. Germline V gene sequence: CDR1 MNHNY, CDR2 SVGAGI (reference sequence). This CDR3 is 14 amino acids long. The germline V and J ends were trimmed by 10 bases and 0 bases, with 13 bases remaining between them. The CDR3 sequence: CATYRAASNQPQHF. In nucleotides, the CDR3 is TGTGCCACCTACCGGGCCGCTAGCAATCAGCCCCAGCATTTT.

The V and J genes are TRBV2 and TRBJ2-7, with TRBD1 identical over 7 bases. This CDR3 has 14 amino acids. With V trimmed by 8 bases and J by 0 bases, 7 bases remained unmatched. Germline-derived CDR1 and CDR2 are SNHLY and FYNNEI. The DNA for the CDR3 is TGTGCCAGCCGTAGACAGGGCTACTCCTACGAGCAGTACTTC. The encoded protein is CASRRQGYSYEQYF.

The V and J genes are TRBV6-6 and TRBJ2-5, with D perhaps TRBD2 (7 bases). The CDR3 is 14 amino acids. V lost 6 bases, J lost 5 bases, and 16 bases lay in between. Germline-derived CDR1 and CDR2 are MNHNY and SVGAGI (reference sequence). The CDR3 here is CASSPMRGQETQYF. The CDR3 bases are TGTGCCAGCAGCCCCATGCGGGGGCAGGAGACCCAGTACTTC.

V gene TRBV7-2 combines with J gene TRBJ2-3; D remains ambiguous. V gave up 1 base and J gave up 4 bases, with 6 bases separating them. The CDR3 contains 13 residues. In germline, CDR1 is SGHTA, CDR2 FQGNSA. The CDR3 spells CASSLVFSDTQYF. The CDR3 region has the DNA TGTGCCAGCAGCTTAGTGTTCTCAGATACGCAGTATTTT.

The chain employs TRBV11-3 and TRBJ2-1, with 10 positions matching TRBD2. Germline V gene sequence: CDR1 SGHNT, CDR2 YENEEA. V lost 1 base to trimming and J lost 5 bases; unmatched junction nucleotides: 11. CDR3 length: 18 amino acids. CDR3 residues: CASSLGSGTSANNNEQFF. CDR3 DNA sequence: TGTGCCAGCAGCTTAGGTTCCGGGACTAGCGCGAATAACAATGAGCAGTTCTTC.

The chain couples TRBV6-5 to TRBJ2-1; tentatively, D is TRBD2 (6 bases). This CDR3 contains 13 residues. Germline V gene lookup returns CDR1 MNHEY and CDR2 SVGAGI. Between the trimmed V and J ends, which lost 4 bases and 7 bases, there was a span of 11 bases. CDR3 sequence reads: CASSFSGGNEQFF. CDR3 in DNA: TGTGCCAGCAGTTTCTCCGGGGGTAATGAGCAGTTCTTC.

The V gene is TRBV19, the J gene TRBJ1-5; D gene ambiguous. The V and J ends lost 1 base and 4 bases respectively, with 8 bases between them. The CDR3 is made up of 14 amino acids. CDR1 is LNHDA and CDR2 is SQIVND in the germline V gene (reference sequence). Here the CDR3 DNA reads TGTGCCAGTAGTATAGTTCCGGGGAATCAGCCCCAGCATTTT. Translating it yields CASSIVPGNQPQHF. The full variable domain, completed using reference TRBV19 and TRBJ1-5, is DGGITQSPKYLFRKEGQNVTLSCEQNLNHDAMYWYRQDPGQGLRLIYYSQIVNDFQKGDIAEGYSVSREKKESFPLTVTSAQKNPTAFYLCASSIVPGNQPQHFGDGTRLSIL.

The V and J genes are TRBV19 and TRBJ1-2; unclear D gene. The germline V gene has CDR1 LNHDA and CDR2 SQIVND (reference sequence). This CDR3 comprises 13 residues. Trimming took off 5 bases at V and 4 bases at J, with 11 bases between the two ends. CDR3 coding DNA: TGTGCCAGTAGTCTACACCCTCCCTATGGCTACACCTTC. Protein sequence: CASSLHPPYGYTF. Complete variable domain (other parts from reference TRBV19 and TRBJ1-2): DGGITQSPKYLFRKEGQNVTLSCEQNLNHDAMYWYRQDPGQGLRLIYYSQIVNDFQKGDIAEGYSVSREKKESFPLTVTSAQKNPTAFYLCASSLHPPYGYTFGSGTRLTVV.

The J gene is TRBJ2-7, the V gene TRBV4-2; perhaps TRBD2 as D (5 bases). This CDR3 comprises 14 residues. The germline V gene has CDR1 LGHNA and CDR2 YNFKEQ. Trimming shortened V by 0 bases and J by 6 bases, and 12 bases separated the two germline ends. The chain's CDR3 is CASSQESRATEQYF. Here the CDR3 DNA reads TGTGCCAGCAGCCAAGAGTCGAGGGCCACCGAGCAGTACTTC.